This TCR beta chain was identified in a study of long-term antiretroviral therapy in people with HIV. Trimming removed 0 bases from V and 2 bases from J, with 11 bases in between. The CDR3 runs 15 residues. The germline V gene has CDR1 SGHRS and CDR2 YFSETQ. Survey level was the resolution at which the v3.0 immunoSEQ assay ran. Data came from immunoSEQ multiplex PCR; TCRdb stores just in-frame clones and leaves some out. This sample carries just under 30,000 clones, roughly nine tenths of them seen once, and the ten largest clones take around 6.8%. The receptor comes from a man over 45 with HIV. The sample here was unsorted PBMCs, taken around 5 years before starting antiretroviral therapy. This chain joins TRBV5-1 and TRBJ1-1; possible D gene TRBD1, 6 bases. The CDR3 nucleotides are TGCGCCAGCAGCTTGGCCGGGGGGCACAACACTGAAGCTTTCTTT. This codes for CASSLAGGHNTEAFF.